This entry describes one TCR beta chain. Antigen specificity is unknown. A multiplex PCR was run with 60 Vbeta primers and 13 Jbeta primers. Assay: immunoSEQ multiplex PCR; the TCRdb copy retains only in-frame clones and omits some. The table includes some 57,000 clones, more than 80% detected once. These data come from a study of cytomegalovirus exposure and HLA in healthy donors. Study findings and constraints: When presence/absence was analysed, sequencing depth was taken to be roughly uniform across donors. A classifier reportedly called cytomegalovirus status with high sensitivity and specificity.

Germline V gene lookup returns CDR1 KGHSH and CDR2 LQKENI. CDR3 length: 15 amino acids. The ends lost 3 bases at V and 6 bases at J; junction bases unmatched: 10. The J gene is TRBJ2-7, the V gene TRBV18; TRBD2 agrees at 8 bases. The source material was PBMCs. This receptor was obtained from a man aged 30 to 39 in good health and CMV-seropositive. The DNA for the CDR3 is TGTGCCAGCTCACCGAGTAGCGGGATAGGAGTCGAGCAGTACTTC. Translated, it gives CASSPSSGIGVEQYF.